The T cell receptor (beta chain) described here comes from a study of cytomegalovirus exposure and HLA in healthy donors (dated by TCRdb to the late 2010s). Notes on the research overall: According to an earlier analysis of 550 to 750 of the donors, roughly 180 million T cells yielded 95 million to 140 million unique TCR beta sequences and about 300 Gb of sequence data. An early release covering roughly 640 HLA-typed donors comprised around 300 gigabases of sequencing data and around 85 million unique TCR sequences. Of the 350 to 450 genotyped donors, approximately 83% fell in the genetic ancestry cluster associated with self-reported Caucasian donors. The aim of the study was to test whether cataloging public T cell receptors could identify signatures of past pathogen exposure. Using immunosequencing, the study profiled T cell repertoires from 640 or so subjects and related those repertoires to cytomegalovirus serostatus. Besides the first cohort of about 730 subjects, a separate validation cohort made up of over 95 different subjects was used. To predict cytomegalovirus infection status, the study brought together high-throughput TCR immunosequencing, statistical association of individual TCRs with disease status, and machine learning. A later analysis re-examined previously published TCR beta repertoires from several hundred donors and added high-resolution HLA genotyping to investigate patterns of TCR occurrence. In the later analysis, no new phenotypic data were used to find candidate immune exposures; instead, reliance was placed on TCR beta sequences and their occurrence across donors. In an earlier analysis of 550 to 700 of the donors, high-throughput TCR beta sequencing was used to judge whether each TCR beta V gene segment behaved as functional or pseudogenic. Donor age, sex, ethnicity and CMV serostatus were compiled together with the repertoire data. In a later genetic analysis, genome-wide SNP genotypes for about 55% of the roughly 670 donors were used, and that subset was treated as a discovery cohort. All discovery cohort repertoires had been generated using a single sequencing platform. Class I and class II HLA loci were covered by the typing at four-digit resolution. Typing coverage differed by locus: A, B, C, DRB1 and DQB1 were typed in roughly 629-630 donors, DQA1 in about 550, DPA1 in around 610, and DPB1 in around 490. Roughly five DR-DQ haplotypes were handled as single units for association and clustering because linkage in the cohort was strong. On average, around 240,000 unique TCR beta nucleotide sequences were sequenced per donor among 398 genotyped donors of the cohort, with 15% to 20% of those sequences being non-productive. Results and caveats for the whole study, not just this receptor: The sequencing pipeline was judged likely to have produced a cluster of highly shared sequence variants as a technical artifact. Most TCR sequences were observed very rarely across donors, whereas some public TCRs were present in many individuals. The 87-base-pair reads could not distinguish some IMGT-functional V segments, including TRBV6-2 and TRBV6-3, so those segments were excluded. According to the authors, the approach could potentially be generalized to other disease states and immunological phenotypes. For the cohort, immune exposure information was limited to CMV serostatus. In a later analysis, several top co-occurrence clusters were reported to appear linked to parvovirus B19, influenza, CMV and Epstein-Barr virus. Because counts were too low, about 18 rarely observed V segments, including chromosome 9 orphons, were excluded from the earlier analysis of around 640 of the donors. According to a later genetic analysis, donors in an Asian-associated ancestry cluster had fewer N-insertions in productive TCRs than the roughly 660-donor mean. Linkage disequilibrium might explain the correlated functional status among segregating V segments, but an unknown experimental factor could not be ruled out. Broadly in line with IMGT annotations, most TCR beta V segments showed up in productive rearrangements about 90% or about 30% of the time in an earlier analysis of approximately 640 of the donors. Strong co-occurrence of HLA alleles, especially DR and DQ, made assigning TCR associations to individual alleles difficult. The presence/absence analyses assumed that sequencing depth was roughly uniform across donors, and that assumption may not be true. The classifier was reported to diagnose cytomegalovirus status with high specificity and sensitivity in both the original and validation cohorts. An association between a missense DCLRE1C variant and V-gene and J-gene trimming of TCR beta chains was found in a later genetic analysis and replicated in an independent cohort. In a later analysis, the rate of TCR association differed among HLA loci, with DRB1 alleles having the most associated TCRs and HLA-C alleles having the fewest. Because some donors lacked HLA typing at each locus, the association tests relied only on the typed subset. A later analysis found that most CMV-associated TCR beta chains appeared HLA-restricted, with HLA associations seemingly driven largely by CMV exposure. A later analysis associated about 17,000 TCR beta sequences with specific HLA alleles at a false discovery rate of 0.05. Compared with equally common non-associated chains, HLA-associated TCR beta chains in a later analysis were more clonally expanded and had lower generation probabilities. A further reported finding was that TCR beta sequences accurately predicted the HLA-A and HLA-B alleles for most subjects in the first cohort. In this cohort, only TCR beta chains were sequenced, and detectable features were limited by the absence of alpha or paired-chain data. In vitro tests confirmed that a few of the cytomegalovirus-associated TCR beta chains recognize cytomegalovirus antigens. The study listed 150 to 200 TCR beta chains as associated with cytomegalovirus.

From the germline V gene, CDR1 is SGHTA and CDR2 is FQGTGA. V is reduced by 5 bases and J by 2 bases, leaving a spacing of 12 bases between them. Counted from cysteine to phenylalanine, this CDR3 has 14 amino acids. CDR3 DNA is the only sequence kept; it has 42 bases, read in frame from the first base. A note on this clone: Its antigen remains undetermined. No base qualities exist here, and no much larger clone lies one base off it.

Receptors were amplified or captured by the immunoSEQ multiplex PCR assay. For the multiplex PCR, a mixture combining 60 forward primers for TCR Vbeta segments and 13 reverse primers for TCR Jbeta segments was used. The CDR3 region of rearranged TCR beta genes was amplified from genomic DNA by a multiplex PCR assay. The amplified TCR beta libraries were sequenced on the Illumina HiSeq System as 87-base-pair reads. The published analysis was carried out like this. Across the 670 or so repertoires, a later analysis counted 75 million to 90 million unique TCR beta chains, 8.5 million to 12 million of which were shared by at least two donors. A nearest-neighbor algorithm error-corrected the raw reads and collapsed the reads into unique sequences, merging closely related sequences to remove PCR and sequencing errors. To assign V, D and J gene segments, CDR3 sequences were aligned to IMGT reference sequences. Each retained sequence needed at least a six-nucleotide match to both a V gene segment and a J gene segment. A rearrangement was called productive if the CDR3 had no stop codons and remained in frame with V and J, and every other rearrangement was called non-productive. CDR3 was defined by IMGT convention, running from the second conserved V-encoded cysteine to the conserved J-encoded phenylalanine. In an earlier analysis of more than 550 of the donors, sequences lacking an unambiguous match to a single V gene segment were excluded. An earlier analysis of 587 of the donors classified V segments as functional when productive rearrangements were above 56.7% and as segregating when the standard deviation between donors was above 5%. A statistical classification framework was built to diagnose cytomegalovirus status from the catalog of TCR beta chain sequences. A later analysis assigned V and J genes by comparing TCR nucleotide sequences with IMGT/GENE-DB human TR gene sequences. Using the TCRdist pipeline, a later analysis assigned CDR3 sequences along with most-parsimonious VDJ recombination scenarios. In a later analysis, each TCR beta chain was defined by its CDR3 amino acid sequence together with its V-gene family, and reads without a unique V-gene family were excluded. As a way to deal with suspected cross-contamination and a sequencing artifact, a later analysis dropped nearly 600 nucleotide sequences that were highly shared and had low generation probability. For each public chain, a later analysis derived a clonal expansion index from normalized ranks of inferred template counts within each repertoire. Generation probabilities in a later analysis came from a VDJ recombination model fitted to out-of-frame rearrangements, and those results were checked against IGoR. In a later analysis, hypergeometric tests were used to score TCR-TCR, TCR-HLA and TCR-CMV co-occurrence, with a repertoire-size bias correction applied to TCR pairs. A later analysis estimated false discovery rates by permuting HLA or CMV assignments 20 times. In a later analysis, co-occurring TCRs were grouped with DBSCAN, and TCRdist sequence similarity was added when clustering was performed within HLA-allele-positive subsets. For co-occurrence clustering, repertoires with fewer than 30,000 or more than 120,000 public chains were excluded, along with about five repertoires with anomalous nucleotide sharing. TCRdb obtained this table from immuneACCESS and retained in-frame rearrangements with V and J assigned. These tables miss some clones; where compared with another copy, unresolved V genes account for less than half of the shortfall, and the remainder is unexplained. V, J and clone size are those of that table, while D and trimming were read from the DNA. The sample yields just over 150,000 clones; around 80% were counted once. Roughly 2.1% of the sample is held by the ten biggest clonotypes.

The cohort was made up of 650 to 700 healthy bone marrow donors. At the time of sampling, every cohort member was nominally healthy, though immune exposures that went unrecorded were likely present. The donor tested CMV seronegative, placing the donor among the 300 to 400 seronegative members of the cohort. A peripheral blood sample was provided by each donor, and peripheral blood mononuclear cells were used for TCR beta sequencing. Genomic DNA was extracted from the blood cell samples with the Qiagen DNeasy Blood Extraction Kit. The sample taken for sequencing was PBMCs. The TCR originated in a man in his late teens or twenties in good health and CMV-seronegative. The chain uses TRBV7-3 and TRBJ1-1; the best D guess is TRBD1, with 6 bases matching. The DNA sequence is given as TGTGCCAGCAGCCTCTCGACAGGAAACACTGAAGCTTTCTTT. Translated, this gives CASSLSTGNTEAFF. The full variable domain, with segments outside the CDR3 supplied by the reference TRBV7-3 and TRBJ1-1 proteins, appears as GAGVSQTPSNKVTEKGKYVELRCDPISGHTALYWYRQSLGQGPEFLIYFQGTGAADDSGLPNDRFFAVRPEGSVSTLKIQRTERGDSAVYLCASSLSTGNTEAFFGQGTRLTVV.